The entry below gives a single T cell receptor (beta chain) sequence along with its context. In the PCR, 60 Vbeta and 13 Jbeta primers were used. TCRdb keeps only in-frame clones here, not all; method: immunoSEQ multiplex PCR. The table has about 200,000 clones, 60% to 85% seen once; the top ten hold 15% to 19%. The data belong to a study of cytomegalovirus exposure and HLA in healthy donors. The CDR3 sequence is 15 residues long. After removal of 11 bases from V and 2 bases from J, the junction contained 11 bases not matched to a gene. Germline V gene data show CDR1 as MNHNY and CDR2 as SVGAGI (reference sequence).

Sequenced input: PBMCs. The receptor comes from a man in his forties or fifties in good health and CMV-seronegative. The chain employs TRBV6-6 and TRBJ1-3, with TRBD1 matching 8 bases. Here the CDR3 DNA reads TGTGCCTCCTACCCGACAGGGGTCCCTGGAAACACCATATATTTT. Amino acids: CASYPTGVPGNTIYF.